The 26 T cell receptor beta chains presented below share a single source sample, sequenced in a study of blood T cell repertoires in COVID-19. Sequenced by immunoSEQ multiplex PCR; TCRdb stores in-frame clones only, minus some. The table lists about 300,000 clones, 84% of them singletons. The sample taken for sequencing was peripheral blood. These receptors all come from a human donor with COVID-19, enrolled during active disease. The donor label of this sample is uncertain.

This sequence joins TRBV3-1 (or the pseudogene TRBV3-2) and TRBJ1-5; TRBD1 matches at 11 bases. Germline V gene data show CDR1 as LGHDT and CDR2 as YNNKEL (reference sequence). This CDR3 is built from 13 residues. The ends lost 4 bases at V and 7 bases at J; junction bases unmatched: 0. The CDR3 DNA sequence: TGTGCCAGCAGCCGGACAGGGGGCCAGCCCCAGCATTTT. It specifies CASSRTGGQPQHF.

The chain has TRBV19 and TRBJ2-1; D is uncertain. Germline lookup yields CDR1 LNHDA and CDR2 SQIVND (reference sequence). The CDR3 runs 14 residues. Deletions cut 1 base from V and 2 bases from J, with 6 bases between. In nucleotides, the CDR3 is TGTGCCAGTAGTATAGTTAGCCCCTACAATGAGCAGTTCTTC. This codes for CASSIVSPYNEQFF.

As for this clone: This same CDR3 is encoded by further DNA sequences in the sample. The CDR3, as DNA: TGCGCCAGCAGCTTGGGGACAGCCTCCTACGAGCAGTACTTC. Protein: CASSLGTASYEQYF. The chain carries TRBV5-1 and TRBJ2-7; TRBD1 is a possible D gene (6 bases). Looked up from germline, CDR1 is SGHRS and CDR2 is YFSETQ. V was trimmed by 0 bases and J by 0 bases, leaving 7 bases between them. The CDR3 spans 14 residues.

The chain employs TRBV11-2 and TRBJ1-5, with D possibly matching TRBD1 (6 bases). The V and J ends lost 6 bases and 4 bases respectively, with 10 bases between them. The germline gives CDR1 SGHAT, CDR2 FQNNGV. The CDR3 is 13 amino acids. CDR3 bases: TGTGCCAGCAGTCCTGACAGGAATCAGCCCCAGCATTTT. It is translated as CASSPDRNQPQHF. Based on the CDR3 plus reference TRBV11-2 and TRBJ1-5, the full variable domain is EAGVAQSPRYKIIEKRQSVAFWCNPISGHATLYWYQQILGQGPKLLIQFQNNGVVDDSQLPKDRFSAERLKGVDSTLKIQPAKLEDSAVYLCASSPDRNQPQHFGDGTRLSIL.

V usage is TRBV3-1 (or the pseudogene TRBV3-2) and J usage is TRBJ2-5; D uncertain. Germline lookup yields CDR1 LGHDT and CDR2 YNNKEL (reference sequence). The CDR3 is made up of 13 amino acids. V lost 0 bases to trimming and J lost 3 bases, with 5 bases between them. CDR3 residues: CASSQDLEETQYF. In DNA, the CDR3 is TGTGCCAGCAGCCAAGACCTAGAAGAGACCCAGTACTTC.

The rearrangement uses TRBV6-5 and TRBJ1-1; D is possibly TRBD1 (5 bases). This CDR3 has 13 residues. Germline V lookup: CDR1 MNHEY, CDR2 SVGAGI. V lost 6 bases, J lost 6 bases, and 14 bases lay in between. CDR3 DNA sequence: TGTGCCAGCAGACCTGGGGGGAAAGCTGAAGCTTTCTTT. It specifies CASRPGGKAEAFF.

The table lists this clone with a few counts. CDR3 in amino acids: CASSIANEQFF. CDR3 DNA sequence: TGTGCCAGCAGTATAGCAAATGAGCAGTTCTTC. The J gene is TRBJ2-1, the V gene TRBV2, with unresolved D. This CDR3 is built from 11 residues. From germline, CDR1 is SNHLY and CDR2 FYNNEI. The V end was cut by 5 bases, the J end by 7 bases, with 6 bases between.

The J gene is TRBJ1-5, the V gene TRBV6-2 or TRBV6-3; D is uncertain. This CDR3 spans 13 amino acids. Trimming pared 4 bases from V and 5 bases from J, leaving 9 bases between. CDR1 and CDR2 from the germline V gene are MNHEY and SVGEGT. CDR3 sequence: CASSLDNHQPQHF. CDR3 in DNA: TGTGCCAGCAGTTTAGACAACCATCAGCCCCAGCATTTT.

V gene TRBV7-8 combines with J gene TRBJ1-4; D may be TRBD1 (5 bases). Trimming removed 5 bases at V and 3 bases at J, with 10 bases between. The CDR3 spans 14 residues. Germline V CDR1 and CDR2: SGHVS, FQNEAQ. The chain's CDR3 is CASSGAASNEKLFF. The DNA for the CDR3 is TGTGCCAGCAGCGGGGCAGCATCTAATGAAAAACTGTTTTTT.

This sequence joins TRBV28 and TRBJ1-2; 7 bases are a match to TRBD1. Germline values: CDR1 MDHEN, CDR2 SYDVKM. V lost 6 bases, J lost 2 bases, and 3 bases stayed unmatched. This CDR3 comprises 13 residues. The CDR3 coding sequence is TGTGCCAGCAGACAGGGACAGAACTATGGCTACACCTTC. It encodes CASRQGQNYGYTF.

A remark on this clone: One end of the junction varies from germline; a read error may be responsible. The rearrangement joins TRBV12-3 or TRBV12-4 to TRBJ1-3; D is undetermined. The CDR3 is 11 residues long. In nucleotides, the CDR3 is TGTGCCAGCAGTTTTGGAGACACCATATATTTT. Encoded protein: CASSFGDTIYF.

The rearrangement uses TRBV19 and TRBJ1-5; D may be TRBD1 (5 bases). The CDR3 is 17 amino acids. Trimming left V 8 bases short and J 6 bases short, with 26 bases between. The V gene's germline CDR1 is LNHDA and CDR2 SQIVND (reference sequence). CDR3 sequence (DNA): TGTGCCAGTCGCGACAGCGGGAATGCTATAGAACGTCAGCCCCAGCATTTT. It specifies CASRDSGNAIERQPQHF. Supplemented by reference TRBV19 and TRBJ1-5, the full variable domain reads DGGITQSPKYLFRKEGQNVTLSCEQNLNHDAMYWYRQDPGQGLRLIYYSQIVNDFQKGDIAEGYSVSREKKESFPLTVTSAQKNPTAFYLCASRDSGNAIERQPQHFGDGTRLSIL.

V gene TRBV7-2 combines with J gene TRBJ2-7; TRBD2 is a possible D gene (6 bases). The germline V gene has CDR1 SGHTA and CDR2 FQGNSA. The V end lost 3 bases, the J end lost 3 bases, and 9 bases lay between the germline ends. The CDR3 is made up of 13 amino acids. The CDR3 nucleotides read TGTGCCAGCAGCTTCGGAGGGAGCTACGAGCAGTACTTC. Amino acid sequence: CASSFGGSYEQYF.

The rearrangement uses TRBV19 and TRBJ2-3; no firm D call. V was cut by 7 bases and J by 0 bases, with 11 bases left in between. CDR3 length: 14 amino acids. The germline V gene encodes CDR1 LNHDA and CDR2 SQIVND (reference sequence). The CDR3 sequence is CASTRGGSTDTQYF. The CDR3 region has the DNA TGTGCCAGTACCAGAGGCGGTAGCACAGATACGCAGTATTTT.

V usage is TRBV11-2 and J usage is TRBJ1-5, with unresolved D. The V and J ends lost 1 base and 2 bases respectively, with 9 bases between them. The CDR3 consists of 15 residues. Germline V CDR1 and CDR2: SGHAT, FQNNGV. The CDR3 coding sequence is TGTGCCAGCAGCTTAGGAGGGATGGGCAATCAGCCCCAGCATTTT. Protein: CASSLGGMGNQPQHF.

As DNA, the CDR3 is TGTGCCAGCAGCTTACATGGGGAGGGGAATAATTCACCCCTCCACTTT. The encoded protein is CASSLHGEGNNSPLHF. The chain is built from TRBV7-2 and TRBJ1-6, with a weak D call TRBD1 (5 bases). CDR1 is SGHTA and CDR2 is FQGNSA in the germline V gene. Trimming shortened V by 2 bases and J by 5 bases, and 13 bases separated the two germline ends. The CDR3 spans 16 residues.

The chain is built from TRBV28 and TRBJ1-5; 8 bases agree with TRBD1. CDR3 length: 17 amino acids. The V and J ends lost 4 bases and 5 bases, in that order; junction bases with no gene match: 13. Germline-derived CDR1 and CDR2 are MDHEN and SYDVKM. CDR3 sequence: CASSSPPGQGAYQPQHF. CDR3 DNA sequence: TGTGCCAGCAGTTCCCCCCCGGGCCAGGGGGCTTATCAGCCCCAGCATTTT.

This clone was seen a handful of times. The same CDR3 is also encoded by other DNA sequences in this sample. J is TRBJ1-1 and V is TRBV11-2; D gene uncertain. V lost 0 bases to trimming and J lost 3 bases, with 5 bases between them. CDR3 size: 13 residues. Germline V CDR1 and CDR2: SGHAT, FQNNGV. The CDR3, as DNA: TGTGCCAGCAGCTTAGATCGGGACACTGAAGCTTTCTTT. This encodes CASSLDRDTEAFF.

CDR3: CASSVPSPDTQYF. The CDR3 DNA reads as TGTGCCAGCAGCGTACCGAGCCCGGATACGCAGTATTTT. This sequence joins TRBV5-4 and TRBJ2-3; D gene uncertain. The V end lost 4 bases, the J end lost 6 bases, and 12 bases lay between the germline ends. Germline values: CDR1 SGHNT, CDR2 YYREEE (reference sequence). This CDR3 has 13 residues.

This clone came up a few times. The chain couples TRBV6-6 to TRBJ1-6, with a tentative D call TRBD1 (6 bases). Looked up from germline, CDR1 is MNHNY and CDR2 is SVGAGI (reference sequence). Trimming cost V 6 bases and J 16 bases, with 13 bases left between them. This CDR3 has 11 amino acids. As DNA, the CDR3 is TGTGCCAGCAGGCAAACAGGGTCACTCCACTTT. Its protein product is CASRQTGSLHF.

This chain joins TRBV6-1 and TRBJ2-7; TRBD1 matches at 7 bases. J was trimmed by 2 bases and V by 2 bases; bases with no gene match: 9. The germline V gene encodes CDR1 MNHNS and CDR2 SASEGT. The CDR3 totals 16 residues. CDR3 sequence (DNA): TGTGCCAGCAGTGAAACTCGTGAGACAGGGACCTACGAGCAGTACTTC. This sequence encodes CASSETRETGTYEQYF.

This chain links TRBV7-3 with TRBJ2-1; TRBD2 is a possible D gene (6 bases). This CDR3 region has 15 residues. Trimming pared 2 bases from V and 8 bases from J, leaving 16 bases between. The germline CDR1 and CDR2 sequences are SGHTA and FQGTGA. The CDR3 DNA follows: TGTGCCAGCAGCTTAGGAGGGAGAGAGGCCGATGAGCAGTTCTTC. Translation gives CASSLGGREADEQFF.

The chain employs TRBV7-3 and TRBJ2-7, with D uncertain. The V end was cut by 4 bases, the J end by 0 bases, with 4 bases between. From germline, CDR1 is SGHTA and CDR2 FQGTGA. CDR3 size: 12 residues. For the CDR3, the DNA is TGTGCCAGCAGCTCCCTCTCCTACGAGCAGTACTTC. This codes for CASSSLSYEQYF.

The genes are TRBV20-1 and TRBJ2-1; 9 bases match TRBD2. Per germline, CDR1 DFQATT and CDR2 SNEGSKA (reference sequence). J was trimmed by 2 bases and V by 3 bases; bases with no gene match: 2. The CDR3 has 14 residues. CDR3 protein: CSASRGRAYNEQFF. DNA of the CDR3: TGCAGTGCTAGTCGCGGGAGGGCCTACAATGAGCAGTTCTTC.

The rearrangement uses TRBV7-3 and TRBJ1-1, with 8 bases lining up with TRBD1. V was clipped by 2 bases and J by 4 bases; unmatched bases: 3. This CDR3 comprises 14 residues. Per germline, CDR1 SGHTA and CDR2 FQGTGA. The CDR3 protein is CASSLDRGSTEAFF. The CDR3 nucleotides are TGTGCCAGCAGCTTAGACAGGGGATCCACTGAAGCTTTCTTT.

This chain connects TRBV7-9 to TRBJ2-2, with 7 nucleotides matching TRBD2. CDR1 and CDR2 (germline): SEHNR, FQNEAQ (reference sequence). V dropped 1 base and J dropped 5; count of bases not matched to a gene: 10. The CDR3 covers 17 residues. CDR3 nucleotide sequence: TGTGCCAGCAGCTTAGAATTCGGCGGGAGTAGGACCGGGGAGCTGTTTTTT. Translating gives CASSLEFGGSRTGELFF.